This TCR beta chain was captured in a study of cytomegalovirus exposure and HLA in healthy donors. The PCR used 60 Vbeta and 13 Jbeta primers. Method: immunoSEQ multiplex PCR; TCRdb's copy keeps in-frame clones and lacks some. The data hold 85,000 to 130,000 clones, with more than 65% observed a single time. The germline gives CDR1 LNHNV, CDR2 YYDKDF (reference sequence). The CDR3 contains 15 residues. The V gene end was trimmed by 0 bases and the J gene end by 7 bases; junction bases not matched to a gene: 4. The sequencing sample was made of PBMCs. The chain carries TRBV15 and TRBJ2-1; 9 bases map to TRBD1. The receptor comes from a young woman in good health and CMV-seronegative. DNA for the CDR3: TGTGCCACCAGCAGAGATGTACAGGGGGCTAATGAGCAGTTCTTC. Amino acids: CATSRDVQGANEQFF.